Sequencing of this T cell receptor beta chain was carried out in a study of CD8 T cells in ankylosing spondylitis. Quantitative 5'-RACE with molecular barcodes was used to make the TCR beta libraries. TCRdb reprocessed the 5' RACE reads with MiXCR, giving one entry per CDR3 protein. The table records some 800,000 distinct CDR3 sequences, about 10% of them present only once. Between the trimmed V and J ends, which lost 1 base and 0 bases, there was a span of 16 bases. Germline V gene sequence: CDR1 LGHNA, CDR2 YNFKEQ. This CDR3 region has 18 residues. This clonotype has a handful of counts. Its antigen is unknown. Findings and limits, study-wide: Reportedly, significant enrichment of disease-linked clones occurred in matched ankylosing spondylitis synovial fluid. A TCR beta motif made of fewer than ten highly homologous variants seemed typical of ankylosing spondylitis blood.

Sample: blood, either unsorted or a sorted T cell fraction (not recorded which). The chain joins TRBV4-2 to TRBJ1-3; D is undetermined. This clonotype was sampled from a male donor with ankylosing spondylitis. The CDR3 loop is CASSQAGLGFTSGNTIYF. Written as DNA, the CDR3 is TGTGCCAGCAGCCAAGCCGGCCTTGGGTTTACCTCTGGAAACACCATATATTTT.